The clone carrying this T cell receptor (beta chain) showed up just once. The data were obtained in a study of Ad26.COV2.S vaccination and SARS-CoV-2 variants. The sample's treatment: roughly 18 received Ad26.COV2.S at low or high dose, single or two shots; about 5 received placebo; per-sample allocation not given. Specimen acquisition occurred on day 63 following the initial vaccine or placebo injection. Profiling relied on immunoSEQ multiplex PCR, and the TCRdb table lists in-frame clones only, not all of them. The table records 240,000 or so clones, around 89% of them present only once. This sequence originates from a person between 18 and 65 years old who received the Ad26.COV2.S COVID-19 vaccine or a placebo. The sample in question was peripheral blood, obtained in a trial of Ad26.COV2.S vaccine versus placebo.

CDR3 coding DNA: TGTGCCAGCAGTGAAGCGCTTCGGTACAATGAGCAGTTCTTC. This gives the protein CASSEALRYNEQFF. The gene calls are TRBV2 and TRBJ2-1; D call uncertain. CDR3 length: 14 residues. Germline CDR1 and CDR2: SNHLY and FYNNEI. Trimming removed 0 bases from V and 4 bases from J, with 7 bases in between.